A selection of T cell receptor beta chains follows, all from one sample in a study of T cell responses to AZD1222 COVID-19 vaccine. Some clones are missing from TCRdb's copy, which holds only in-frame ones; the method was immunoSEQ multiplex PCR. The sample shows around 120,000 clones, about 86% of them seen only once. Sequences were derived from peripheral blood, sampled on day 0 of AZD1222 vaccination. These receptors were collected from an adult in good health. The CDR3 runs from the conserved cysteine through the conserved F or W. A D gene is named only where the DNA matches it firmly. The listing skips clone size in some rows; elsewhere it reads once, few, many or a size class.

length: 11
size: -
V: TRBV6-6
J: TRBJ1-1
D: -
CDR3: CASSIDTEAFF
DNA: TGTGCCAGCAGTATAGACACTGAAGCTTTCTTT

length: 18
size: -
V: TRBV7-8
J: TRBJ2-7
D: TRBD2
CDR3: CASSPRRDQAGGPHEQYF
DNA: TGTGCCAGCAGCCCTCGACGGGACCAAGCGGGAGGGCCCCACGAGCAGTACTTC

length: 13
size: many
V: TRBV7-3
J: TRBJ1-1
D: TRBD1
CDR3: CASSPGQGTEAFF
DNA: TGTGCCAGCAGCCCGGGACAGGGTACTGAAGCTTTCTTT

length: 16
size: -
V: TRBV7-6
J: TRBJ2-3
D: TRBD2
CDR3: CASSLGVAGGTDTQYF
DNA: TGTGCCAGCAGCTTAGGAGTAGCGGGGGGCACAGATACGCAGTATTTT

length: 16
size: -
V: TRBV9
J: TRBJ2-5
D: -
CDR3: CASSGEGIGWQETQYF
DNA: TGTGCCAGCAGCGGAGAGGGTATAGGGTGGCAGGAGACCCAGTACTTC

length: 15
size: -
V: TRBV16
J: TRBJ1-1
D: TRBD1
CDR3: CASSHFDRVGTEAFF
DNA: TGTGCCAGCAGCCACTTTGACAGGGTGGGAACTGAAGCTTTCTTT

length: 14
size: -
V: TRBV12-5
J: TRBJ2-3
D: -
CDR3: CASGLTPGTDTQYF
DNA: TGTGCTAGTGGTTTGACCCCAGGCACAGATACGCAGTATTTT

length: 13
size: -
V: TRBV29-1
J: TRBJ1-2
D: -
CDR3: CSVEGAGRQGYTF
DNA: TGCAGCGTTGAAGGGGCAGGGAGGCAAGGCTACACCTTC

length: 16
size: -
V: TRBV30
J: TRBJ1-1
D: -
CDR3: CAWSVLRGVGATEAFF
DNA: TGTGCCTGGAGTGTACTGAGGGGCGTCGGGGCCACTGAAGCTTTCTTT

length: 13
size: -
V: TRBV2
J: TRBJ2-7
D: -
CDR3: CARQGRGLYEQYF
DNA: TGTGCCAGACAGGGTAGGGGTCTCTACGAGCAGTACTTC

length: 15
size: -
V: TRBV5-1
J: TRBJ1-3
D: -
CDR3: CASSLGSGSGNTIYF
DNA: TGCGCCAGCAGCTTGGGATCAGGGTCTGGAAACACCATATATTTT

length: 13
size: -
V: TRBV15
J: TRBJ2-1
D: -
CDR3: CATQTEADNEQFF
DNA: TGTGCCACACAAACTGAGGCGGACAATGAGCAGTTCTTC

length: 18
size: -
V: TRBV15
J: TRBJ2-1
D: TRBD2
CDR3: CATSSPSAGGFSYNEQFF
DNA: TGTGCCACCAGCAGTCCCTCCGCGGGGGGGTTTTCCTACAATGAGCAGTTCTTC

length: 15
size: -
V: TRBV28
J: TRBJ2-7
D: -
CDR3: CASSLFPGPDKEQYF
DNA: TGTGCCAGCAGTTTATTCCCGGGACCCGACAAAGAGCAGTACTTC

length: 14
size: once
V: TRBV27
J: TRBJ1-5
D: -
CDR3: CASSLRAGNQPQHF
DNA: TGTGCCAGCAGTCTCCGCGCCGGCAATCAGCCCCAGCATTTT

length: 15
size: once
V: TRBV7-9
J: TRBJ2-7
D: TRBD1
CDR3: CASSLGTGGGYEQYF
DNA: TGTGCCAGCAGCCTGGGGACAGGGGGAGGTTACGAGCAGTACTTC

length: 14
size: -
V: TRBV30
J: TRBJ1-2
D: -
CDR3: CASGDSLLSYGYTF
DNA: TGTGCCTCGGGTGACAGCCTCTTAAGCTATGGCTACACCTTC

length: 16
size: -
V: TRBV24-1
J: TRBJ1-5
D: -
CDR3: CASKGDRGPRGQPQHF
DNA: TGTGCCAGCAAGGGGGATCGAGGGCCGAGGGGTCAGCCCCAGCATTTT

length: 19
size: -
V: TRBV18
J: TRBJ2-3
D: -
CDR3: CASSPYASGDGSITDTQYF
DNA: TGTGCCAGCTCACCATACGCTTCTGGGGACGGGAGCATCACAGATACGCAGTATTTT

length: 14
size: -
V: TRBV7-9
J: TRBJ2-1
D: -
CDR3: CASSPPARSHEQFF
DNA: TGTGCCAGCAGCCCTCCGGCCCGGTCGCATGAGCAGTTCTTC

length: 16
size: -
V: TRBV9
J: TRBJ1-1
D: TRBD1
CDR3: CASSAGTGVRWTEAFF
DNA: TGTGCCAGCAGCGCCGGGACAGGGGTACGTTGGACTGAAGCTTTCTTT

length: 13
size: -
V: TRBV7-6
J: TRBJ2-7
D: -
CDR3: CASSPGADYEQYF
DNA: TGTGCCAGCAGCCCTGGTGCAGACTACGAGCAGTACTTC